These 27 T cell receptor beta chains originate from one sample sequenced in a study of monozygotic twins with inflammatory bowel disease. One entry per CDR3 protein, without DNA, is what TCRdb gives after re-calling the 5' RACE reads. The listing contains about 300,000 distinct CDR3 sequences. The sample consisted of blood. These receptors all stem from a human donor with ulcerative colitis or Crohn's disease, or a healthy co-twin of an affected twin (not recorded which).

The chain recombines TRBV28 with TRBJ2-7. Germline CDR1 reads MDHEN; CDR2 reads SYDVKM. CDR3 length equals 12 residues. The chain's CDR3 is CASSSLPHEQYF.

This chain's CDR3 is CASSLVSTDTQYF. This rearrangement joins TRBV7-7 to TRBJ2-3. Germline-derived CDR1 and CDR2 are SSHAT and FNYEAQ (reference sequence). The length of the CDR3 is 13 residues.

The V gene is TRBV18, the J gene TRBJ2-6. The CDR3 consists of 15 residues. Germline CDR1 reads KGHSH; CDR2 reads LQKENI. CDR3 residues: CASSPRSSGANVLTF.

This chain joins TRBV2 and TRBJ1-1; TCRdb returns TRBD1, unconfirmable since there is no DNA. The CDR3 has 14 amino acids. CDR1 and CDR2 from the germline V gene are SNHLY and FYNNEI. Here the CDR3 reads CASRTGGMNTEAFF.

The chain is built from TRBV9 and TRBJ2-1; TCRdb designates TRBD2, a call that cannot be tested without DNA. Germline loops: CDR1 SGDLS, CDR2 YYNGEE. The CDR3 is 15 residues long. The CDR3 reads CASSSGLAGYNEQFF.

The chain employs TRBV5-8 and TRBJ2-2. CDR1 SGHTS and CDR2 YDEGEE come from the germline V gene. The CDR3 covers 13 residues. The CDR3 region is CASSNRGTGELFF.

V and J are TRBV12-3 or TRBV12-4 and TRBJ2-7; TCRdb names TRBD2, which stays unverified in the absence of DNA. This CDR3 is built from 14 residues. CDR3 sequence reads: CASSSTSGTYEQYF.

The chain links TRBV20-1 to TRBJ1-5. CDR3 length: 13 amino acids. The germline V gene encodes CDR1 DFQATT and CDR2 SNEGSKA (reference sequence). The CDR3 is CSASHGSNQPQHF.

The chain has TRBV6-5 and TRBJ1-1; as DNA is missing, the TRBD1 call by TCRdb cannot be tested. CDR1 MNHEY and CDR2 SVGAGI come from the germline V gene. This CDR3 has 13 residues. The CDR3 sequence: CASKDRWGTEAFF.

This chain links TRBV20-1 with TRBJ2-1; TCRdb's D call, TRBD2, is unchecked because there is no DNA. The germline V gene encodes CDR1 DFQATT and CDR2 SNEGSKA (reference sequence). The CDR3 covers 15 residues. The CDR3 sequence is CSARVGAGGRNEQFF.

The chain couples TRBV12-3 or TRBV12-4 to TRBJ2-7; the D call from TCRdb, TRBD1, cannot be confirmed without DNA. This CDR3 is 13 amino acids long. The CDR3 region is CASSLPGTRVQYF.

This chain uses TRBV19 with TRBJ2-7; the D call from TCRdb, TRBD1, cannot be confirmed without DNA. Germline CDR1 reads LNHDA; CDR2 reads SQIVND (reference sequence). The CDR3 contains 13 residues. This CDR3 reads CASSTAGAYEQYF.

The rearrangement uses TRBV20-1 and TRBJ2-5; lacking DNA, the TRBD2 call made by TCRdb goes unchecked. This CDR3 has 12 residues. The germline V gene has CDR1 DFQATT and CDR2 SNEGSKA (reference sequence). CDR3 sequence: CSAAGGVETQYF.

This chain joins TRBV6-2 or TRBV6-3 and TRBJ2-5; the TRBD2 assignment by TCRdb is unverifiable without DNA. The CDR3 length is 15 residues. CDR1 is MNHEY and CDR2 is SVGEGT in the germline V gene. CDR3 residues: CASSYGGGRRETQYF.

The chain has TRBV7-2 and TRBJ2-7; no DNA is available, so the TRBD1 call from TCRdb remains unchecked. CDR1 and CDR2 from the germline V gene are SGHTA and FQGNSA. CDR3 length equals 16 residues. The CDR3 region is CASSSLDGTGALEQYF.

This chain joins TRBV11-2 and TRBJ2-4; TCRdb calls TRBD2, which cannot be checked without DNA. The CDR3 loop spans 21 amino acids. CDR1 and CDR2 from the germline V gene are SGHAT and FQNNGV. CDR3 region: CASSHLKGGTSGILAKNIQYF.

V gene TRBV24-1 combines with J gene TRBJ1-5. CDR1 is KGHDR, CDR2 SFDVKD, per germline. The CDR3 covers 13 residues. CDR3 sequence: CATSVRSNQPQHF.

The chain joins TRBV9 to TRBJ1-6; the D gene TCRdb calls, TRBD1, cannot be checked with no DNA. This CDR3 is built from 17 residues. Germline V lookup: CDR1 SGDLS, CDR2 YYNGEE. This chain's CDR3 is CASSPAAGTGYDSPLHF.

The CDR3 loop is CASSPPRRYRGTNGKLFF. The chain employs TRBV5-6 and TRBJ1-4; TCRdb returns TRBD1, unconfirmable since there is no DNA. From germline, CDR1 is SGHDT and CDR2 YYEEEE. The CDR3 is made up of 18 amino acids.

V and J are TRBV20-1 and TRBJ2-6; the TCRdb call, TRBD2, lacks DNA for checking. Germline values: CDR1 DFQATT, CDR2 SNEGSKA (reference sequence). The CDR3 is 16 amino acids. This CDR3 is CSATPPIPSGANVLTF.

This CDR3 is CATSDFRAGGTNTGELFF. The J gene is TRBJ2-2, the V gene TRBV24-1; TCRdb's D call, TRBD2, is unchecked because there is no DNA. The CDR3 has 18 amino acids. Germline CDR1 is KGHDR and CDR2 is SFDVKD.

This chain connects TRBV5-1 to TRBJ2-2; TCRdb's D call of TRBD1 is untestable without DNA. This CDR3 contains 15 residues. Germline CDR1 and CDR2: SGHRS and YFSETQ. The CDR3 loop is CASSSSGGHAGELFF.

This rearrangement joins TRBV6-2 or TRBV6-3 to TRBJ2-3; TCRdb calls TRBD1, which cannot be checked without DNA. From germline, CDR1 is MNHEY and CDR2 SVGEGT. CDR3 size: 15 residues. CDR3 sequence reads: CASSSTGTALGTQYF.

V usage is TRBV30 and J usage is TRBJ2-5; the TCRdb D gene call, TRBD2, has no DNA to confirm it. This CDR3 has 18 amino acids. The germline gives CDR1 GTSNPN, CDR2 SVGIG (reference sequence). The CDR3 protein is CAWSGGTSGGAKGETQYF.

The gene calls are TRBV12-3 or TRBV12-4 and TRBJ2-2. There are 13 residues in the CDR3. Here the CDR3 reads CASSFRVNGELCF.

This CDR3 reads CASSPDSSGNTIYF. The chain joins TRBV18 to TRBJ1-3. The CDR3 runs 14 residues. Looked up from germline, CDR1 is KGHSH and CDR2 is LQKENI.

The chain joins TRBV6-5 to TRBJ1-2. Germline CDR1 is MNHEY and CDR2 is SVGAGI. This CDR3 is built from 11 residues. The CDR3 here is CASTSGYGYTF.